The subject of this entry is one T cell receptor (beta chain). V was pared by 0 bases and J by 7 bases, with 7 bases of the junction left unmatched. Germline V lookup: CDR1 SGHRS, CDR2 YFSETQ. The CDR3 has 15 residues. The assay was run at deep level. In the source study's methods: Filtering was not the same, since immunoSEQ gave junction-only sequences without quality scores. Data came from immunoSEQ multiplex PCR; TCRdb stores just in-frame clones and leaves some out. V and J calls and clone size are copied from that table; D and trimming were computed from the DNA. The table has around 2,000,000 clones, around 96% seen once. This specimen comes from a study of shared clonotypes between healthy human individuals. The naive CD8 subset, CD45RO-negative cells positively selected for CCR7, excluded terminally differentiated effector memory CD45RA+ cells.

The chain uses TRBV5-1 and TRBJ2-7; the match to TRBD2 covers 10 bases. Specimen: naive CD8+ T cells sorted from blood. The TCR sequence derives from a man younger than 30 in good health. The chain's CDR3 is CASSLAVAGGSEQYF. DNA for the CDR3: TGCGCCAGCAGCTTGGCTGTAGCGGGAGGATCTGAGCAGTACTTC.